What follows are 5 T cell receptor beta chains derived from one specimen sequenced in a study of blood T cell repertoires in COVID-19. Generated by immunoSEQ multiplex PCR, the TCRdb table keeps only in-frame clones and is missing some. The table includes some 320,000 clones, 90% to 95% detected once. The sequencing input was PBMCs or T cells enriched from blood (not recorded which). The source of these receptors is a young woman who had been exposed to COVID-19.

The chain uses TRBV6-1 and TRBJ1-1; D gene unclear. V lost 5 bases and J lost 0, with 10 bases in between. Per the germline V gene, CDR1 is MNHNS and CDR2 is SASEGT. The CDR3 length is 14 residues. Here the CDR3 DNA reads TGTGCCAGCAGTTTTGAGGGTTTGAACACTGAAGCTTTCTTT. It translates to CASSFEGLNTEAFF.

The chain combines TRBV7-5 with TRBJ1-5. TRBV7-5 is a pseudogene segment. This CDR3 is 15 amino acids long. The CDR3 DNA follows: TGTGCCAGAAGCTTAGCGGCGGGGAGAGGTAGGCCCCAGCATTTT. Protein sequence: CARSLAAGRGRPQHF.

This rearrangement joins TRBV9 to TRBJ1-5; 10 nucleotides match TRBD1. After removal of 7 bases from V and 1 base from J, the junction contained 2 bases not matched to a gene. Germline lookup yields CDR1 SGDLS and CDR2 YYNGEE. This CDR3 contains 14 residues. CDR3 in amino acids: CASSGQGSNQPQHF. DNA for the CDR3: TGTGCCAGCTCGGGACAGGGGAGCAATCAGCCCCAGCATTTT. Combining the CDR3 with reference TRBV9 and TRBJ1-5 gives the whole variable domain DSGVTQTPKHLITATGQRVTLRCSPRSGDLSVYWYQQSLDQGLQFLIQYYNGEERAKGNILERFSAQQFPDLHSELNLSSLELGDSALYFCASSGQGSNQPQHFGDGTRLSIL.

The chain links TRBV7-9 to TRBJ1-3; weak D call: TRBD1 (5 bases). The germline gives CDR1 SEHNR, CDR2 FQNEAQ (reference sequence). The CDR3 consists of 14 residues. Trimming removed 1 base from V and 3 bases from J, with 7 bases in between. CDR3 sequence: CASSLGTGGNTIYF. CDR3 coding DNA: TGTGCCAGCAGCTTAGGTACAGGTGGAAACACCATATATTTT.

This chain joins TRBV4-1 and TRBJ2-7; the match to TRBD1 covers 7 bases. The V gene's germline CDR1 is MGHRA and CDR2 YSYEKL. The CDR3 totals 17 residues. The V and J ends lost 4 bases and 7 bases, in that order; junction bases with no gene match: 19. CDR3 sequence: CASSRGRTGTVDVEQYF. In DNA form, the CDR3 reads TGCGCCAGCAGCCGAGGCAGAACCGGGACAGTTGACGTAGAGCAGTACTTC.